This T cell receptor beta chain was identified during a study of blood T cell repertoires in COVID-19. Study information: Specimens from acute and convalescent COVID-19 originated in the United States, Italy and Spain.

Assay: immunoSEQ multiplex PCR; the TCRdb copy retains only in-frame clones and omits some. The data contain about 170,000 clones, less than 80% of them singletons. The germline V gene encodes CDR1 LGHNA and CDR2 YNFKEQ. The CDR3 is made up of 15 amino acids. V was clipped by 4 bases and J by 3 bases; unmatched bases: 6. Participants were placed into cohorts based on the clinical history they reported. Sequenced input: PBMCs or T cells enriched from blood (not recorded which). J is TRBJ2-7 and V is TRBV4-2; 10 bases fit TRBD2. The TCR was taken from a woman aged 70 to 79 in a cohort exposed to, infected with or recovered from COVID-19 (not recorded which). CDR3 in DNA: TGTGCCAGCAGCCCTACTAGCGGGACCTACTACGAGCAGTACTTC. Protein product: CASSPTSGTYYEQYF.